The 5 T cell receptor beta chains presented below share a single source sample, sequenced in a study of cytomegalovirus exposure and HLA in healthy donors. The PCR employed 60 Vbeta primers together with 13 Jbeta primers. Measured with immunoSEQ multiplex PCR; TCRdb has only the in-frame clones, and not every one. The sample holds about 150,000 clones, approximately 86% seen once. Material: PBMCs. These receptors originate from a woman between 45 and 65 years old in good health and CMV-seropositive.

This clone has just a few counts. The chain employs TRBV13 and TRBJ1-1, with 8 nucleotides matching TRBD1. The CDR3 sequence is 14 residues long. The trim removed 2 bases at V and 5 bases at J, leaving 4 bases unmatched. CDR1 and CDR2 (germline): PRHDT, FYEKMQ (reference sequence). This chain's CDR3 is CASSLPDRVTEAFF. Written as DNA, the CDR3 is TGTGCCAGCAGCTTACCGGACAGGGTAACTGAAGCTTTCTTT.

CDR3 loop: CASIQRGTGNTIYF. The CDR3 DNA is TGTGCCAGCATCCAAAGGGGTACTGGAAACACCATATATTTT. The V call is TRBV6-1, the J call TRBJ1-3; TRBD1 is a possible D gene (5 bases). The CDR3 is 14 residues long. Germline CDR1 reads MNHNS; CDR2 reads SASEGT. V lost 7 bases and J lost 2, with 12 bases in between.

The chain couples TRBV7-8 to TRBJ1-1; D uncertain. V was shortened by 2 bases and J by 0 bases, with 22 bases between the two germline ends. Per the germline V gene, CDR1 is SGHVS and CDR2 is FQNEAQ. This CDR3 spans 19 amino acids. The CDR3 loop is CASSLSLRGPEFMNTEAFF. The CDR3 DNA sequence: TGTGCCAGCAGCTTAAGTCTAAGAGGGCCGGAGTTTATGAACACTGAAGCTTTCTTT.

This clone was detected only once. The chain links TRBV14 to TRBJ2-2; D may be TRBD2 (5 bases). CDR3 size: 16 residues. V was cut by 6 bases and J by 6 bases, with 20 bases left in between. Germline loops: CDR1 SGHDN, CDR2 FVKESK. The CDR3 region is CASSLGNRWVPGELFF. The CDR3 DNA reads as TGTGCCAGCAGTCTCGGGAACAGATGGGTCCCCGGGGAGCTGTTTTTT.

The chain has TRBV2 and TRBJ2-3; D uncertain. The CDR3 totals 12 residues. Trimming pared 0 bases from V and 8 bases from J, leaving 6 bases between. Germline CDR1 and CDR2: SNHLY and FYNNEI. The CDR3 DNA is TGTGCCAGCAGTGAAGCCGACTCTACGCAGTATTTT. Residues: CASSEADSTQYF. Looking up the rest from reference TRBV2 and TRBJ2-3 gives the full variable domain: EPEVTQTPSHQVTQMGQEVILRCVPISNHLYFYWYRQILGQKVEFLVSFYNNEISEKSEIFDDQFSVERPDGSNFTLKIRSTKLEDSAMYFCASSEADSTQYFGPGTRLTVL.